This TCR beta chain was profiled in a study of blood T cell repertoires in COVID-19. Turning to the study itself: Some COVID-19 samples were acute and others convalescent; all came from the United States, Italy and Spain.

Data came from immunoSEQ multiplex PCR; TCRdb stores just in-frame clones and leaves some out. This sample yields fewer than 250,000 clones, of which around 82% are seen a single time; 3.6% belongs to the top ten. Sequenced sample: PBMCs or T cells enriched from blood (not recorded which). This TCR was sampled from a woman aged 40 to 55 who had been exposed to COVID-19.

CDR3 region: CASSLGGLIGSEQYF. The CDR3 DNA is TGTGCCAGCAGCTTAGGGGGCCTCATTGGCTCCGAGCAGTACTTC. The J gene is TRBJ2-7, the V gene TRBV7-2, with a weak D call TRBD1 (5 bases). CDR1 SGHTA and CDR2 FQGNSA come from the germline V gene. The length of the CDR3 is 15 residues. The V gene lost 1 base and the J gene lost 6 bases, with 16 bases spanning the gap.